The rows below give T cell receptor beta chains drawn from one sample of a study of shared clonotypes between healthy human individuals. Sequencing was performed with immunoSEQ multiplex PCR; in TCRdb, only in-frame clones are kept and a portion is missing. The data show approximately 1.5 million clones, 98% seen once. Sequencing used naive CD4+ T cells sorted from blood. These TCRs come from a man aged 25 to 40 in good health. The CDR3 runs from the conserved cysteine through the conserved F or W. A D gene is named only where the DNA matches it firmly. Only some rows state a clone size, as once, few, many or a class for expanded clones.

>TRBV7-3|14|TRBD1|NA|TRBJ2-4
CATSWGQGKNIQYF
TGTGCCACCTCGTGGGGACAGGGGAAAAACATTCAGTACTTC
>TRBV15|16|NA|NA|TRBJ2-7
CATSRAGGASSYEQYF
TGTGCCACCAGCAGAGCGGGCGGGGCTTCGTCCTACGAGCAGTACTTC
>TRBV27|14|TRBD1|NA|TRBJ1-1
CASSRQGARPEAFF
TGTGCCAGCAGCCGTCAGGGGGCGCGCCCTGAAGCTTTCTTT
>TRBV12-5|14|NA|once|TRBJ2-1
CASARDSPHDEQFF
TGTGCTAGTGCGAGGGACTCCCCACACGATGAGCAGTTCTTC
>TRBV6-5|13|NA|NA|TRBJ2-7
CASSYSMFTEQYF
TGTGCCAGCAGTTACTCGATGTTTACCGAGCAGTACTTC
>TRBV7-2|11|NA|once|TRBJ2-1
CASSSRARQFF
TGTGCCAGCAGCTCAAGGGCAAGGCAGTTCTTC
>TRBV7-5|14|NA|once|TRBJ2-1
CARSSVAGHHEQFF
TGTGCCAGAAGCTCGGTAGCGGGACACCATGAGCAGTTCTTC
>TRBV7-8|17|TRBD2|once|TRBJ2-3
CASTKWKGLAGVDTQYF
TGTGCCAGCACCAAATGGAAGGGACTAGCGGGAGTAGATACGCAGTATTTT
>TRBV5-1|18|TRBD1|NA|TRBJ2-6
CASSTTGVPSSGANVLTF
TGCGCCAGCAGCACAACAGGGGTCCCTTCCTCTGGGGCCAACGTCCTGACTTTC
>TRBV28|14|TRBD1|NA|TRBJ1-4
CASTLTGGNEKLFF
TGTGCCAGCACCCTGACAGGGGGAAATGAAAAACTGTTTTTT
>TRBV19|15|TRBD1|NA|TRBJ2-7
CASSKPGQGTYEQYF
TGTGCCAGTAGTAAACCGGGACAGGGAACCTACGAGCAGTACTTC
>TRBV2|15|NA|NA|TRBJ2-4
CASSEDRAVKNIQYF
TGTGCCAGCAGTGAAGACAGGGCGGTCAAAAACATTCAGTACTTC
>TRBV19|15|NA|NA|TRBJ1-4
CASSGGPVVNEKLFF
TGTGCCAGTAGTGGGGGCCCCGTCGTCAATGAAAAACTGTTTTTT
>TRBV5-1|17|TRBD1|NA|TRBJ1-1
CASSSGGAGEWNTEAFF
TGCGCCAGCAGCTCAGGGGGCGCAGGTGAATGGAACACTGAAGCTTTCTTT
>TRBV15|14|NA|NA|TRBJ2-3
CATSRVRRTDTQYF
TGTGCCACCAGCAGAGTTAGAAGGACAGATACGCAGTATTTT
>TRBV18|13|NA|NA|TRBJ1-2
CASSPNGLGGYTF
TGTGCCAGCTCACCGAATGGGTTGGGAGGCTACACCTTC
>TRBV28|12|NA|NA|TRBJ1-1
CASTSRNTEAFF
TGTGCCAGCACATCCAGAAACACTGAAGCTTTCTTT
>TRBV9|13|NA|NA|TRBJ2-1
CASSARGHNEQFF
TGTGCCAGCAGCGCCCGGGGGCACAATGAGCAGTTCTTC
>TRBV7-2|16|TRBD2|NA|TRBJ2-1
CASSLVGTSEGNEQFF
TGTGCCAGCAGCTTAGTCGGGACTAGCGAGGGCAATGAGCAGTTCTTC
>TRBV2|12|NA|NA|TRBJ2-7
CASSEFPYEQYF
TGTGCCAGCAGTGAATTTCCTTACGAGCAGTACTTC
>TRBV28|12|NA|NA|TRBJ1-1
CASSQISQGAFF
TGTGCCAGCAGTCAAATCTCCCAGGGGGCTTTCTTT
>TRBV7-9|13|NA|NA|TRBJ1-2
CASRAGEMGGYTF
TGTGCCAGCAGGGCGGGAGAGATGGGGGGCTACACCTTC
>TRBV15|15|TRBD1|NA|TRBJ1-1
CATSREGRGDTEAFF
TGTGCCACCAGCAGAGAGGGCAGGGGGGACACTGAAGCTTTCTTT
>TRBV7-2|14|NA|NA|TRBJ2-1
CASSLPGTYNEQFF
TGTGCCAGCAGCTTGCCAGGTACCTACAATGAGCAGTTCTTC
>TRBV7-9|15|NA|NA|TRBJ1-5
CASTQWDGYGGTQHF
TGTGCCAGCACCCAATGGGACGGTTACGGTGGGACCCAGCATTTT
>TRBV7-7|17|NA|NA|TRBJ2-2
CASSLGILAGNTGELFF
TGTGCTAGCAGCTTAGGGATCCTCGCGGGGAACACCGGGGAGCTGTTTTTT
>TRBV5-4|14|NA|once|TRBJ2-7
CASSPSRVPYEQYF
TGTGCCAGCAGCCCCAGTCGGGTACCCTACGAGCAGTACTTC
>TRBV5-1|14|NA|NA|TRBJ2-2
CASSLTTNTGELFF
TGCGCCAGCAGCTTAACAACGAACACCGGGGAGCTGTTTTTT
>TRBV15|17|NA|NA|TRBJ1-3
CATSGAPKESSGNTIYF
TGTGCCACCAGCGGAGCACCAAAGGAAAGCTCTGGAAACACCATATATTTT
>TRBV2|11|NA|NA|TRBJ2-7
CASRRDGEQYF
TGTGCCAGCAGAAGGGACGGCGAGCAGTACTTC
>TRBV14|17|TRBD1|NA|TRBJ1-2
CASSQRQGRWANYGYTF
TGTGCCAGCAGCCAGAGACAGGGAAGGTGGGCTAACTATGGCTACACCTTC
>TRBV9|14|NA|NA|TRBJ2-5
CASSVRALGETQYF
TGTGCCAGCAGCGTAAGAGCCCTCGGGGAGACCCAGTACTTC
>TRBV7-3|17|NA|NA|TRBJ1-3
CASSLTAGSLAGNTIYF
TGTGCCAGCAGCTTAACGGCGGGGTCATTGGCTGGAAACACCATATATTTT
>TRBV7-2|13|NA|NA|TRBJ2-1
CASSLDPPYEQFF
TGTGCCAGCAGCTTAGACCCCCCCTATGAGCAGTTCTTC
>TRBV6-5|14|NA|NA|TRBJ1-2
CASSYNRPGEGYTF
TGTGCCAGCAGTTACAATCGGCCAGGGGAAGGCTACACCTTC
>TRBV9|14|TRBD1|NA|TRBJ2-7
CASSATGTAYEQYF
TGTGCCAGCAGCGCAACCGGGACAGCCTACGAGCAGTACTTC
>TRBV5-1|16|TRBD1|NA|TRBJ2-3
CASSSRDRPSTDTQYF
TGCGCCAGCAGCTCCCGGGACAGACCTAGCACAGATACGCAGTATTTT
>TRBV5-1|16|TRBD1|NA|TRBJ2-2
CASSDRGRVDTGELFF
TGCGCCAGCAGCGACAGGGGGAGGGTCGACACCGGGGAGCTGTTTTTT
>TRBV6-1|13|NA|NA|TRBJ2-7
CASSEVPPHEQYF
TGTGCCAGCAGTGAAGTTCCTCCTCACGAGCAGTACTTC
>TRBV10-3|15|NA|NA|TRBJ2-2
CAIRDGTANTGELFF
TGTGCCATCAGGGACGGGACGGCTAACACCGGGGAGCTGTTTTTT
>TRBV27|17|TRBD2|NA|TRBJ2-1
CASSLPPGLAGWNEQFF
TGTGCCAGCAGTTTACCCCCAGGACTAGCGGGATGGAATGAGCAGTTCTTC
>TRBV18|13|NA|once|TRBJ1-1
CASSPRTGTEAFF
TGTGCCAGCTCACCACGAACGGGGACTGAAGCTTTCTTT
>TRBV11-2|14|NA|NA|TRBJ2-5
CASSSAFGVETQYF
TGTGCCAGCAGCTCGGCTTTTGGGGTGGAGACCCAGTACTTC
>TRBV2|15|TRBD1|NA|TRBJ2-7
CASSVGVGQGYEQYF
TGTGCCAGCAGTGTGGGGGTGGGACAGGGTTACGAGCAGTACTTC